Presented here are 21 T cell receptor beta chains from one specimen sequenced in a study of blood T cell repertoires in COVID-19. Repertoires were generated with immunoSEQ multiplex PCR, while TCRdb's copy carries only in-frame clones and drops some. The sample shows approximately 98,000 clones, roughly 80% of them seen only once. The sequenced material came from peripheral blood. The receptors were gathered from a woman older than 75 with acute or convalescent COVID-19.

The chain employs TRBV11-2 and TRBJ2-7; TRBD1 is a possible D gene (7 bases). This CDR3 spans 15 amino acids. Trimming stripped 5 bases from V and 0 bases from J, with 14 bases between. Germline V lookup: CDR1 SGHAT, CDR2 FQNNGV. Here the CDR3 reads CASSQGGFSSYEQYF. The CDR3 bases are TGTGCCAGCAGCCAGGGGGGCTTTAGCTCCTACGAGCAGTACTTC.

This rearrangement joins TRBV3-1 (or the pseudogene TRBV3-2) to TRBJ1-1; no clear D gene. Trimming pared 4 bases from V and 5 bases from J, leaving 17 bases between. Per the germline V gene, CDR1 is LGHDT and CDR2 is YNNKEL (reference sequence). This CDR3 is 15 amino acids long. The CDR3 DNA follows: TGTGCCAGCAGCCTCGACCTACTGGGCGGGACTGAAGCTTTCTTT. Translated, it gives CASSLDLLGGTEAFF.

V gene TRBV5-1 combines with J gene TRBJ1-1, with 10 bases matching TRBD1. V lost 3 bases, J lost 10 bases, and 15 bases stayed unmatched. This CDR3 spans 16 amino acids. Germline loops: CDR1 SGHRS, CDR2 YFSETQ. The CDR3 loop is CASSSLQTGGAGTAFF. The CDR3 region has the DNA TGCGCCAGCAGCTCCCTCCAGACAGGGGGCGCCGGGACAGCTTTCTTT.

CDR3 bases: TGTGCCAGTCGACAGGGGGTGAATCAGCCCCAGCATTTT. It translates to CASRQGVNQPQHF. The chain carries TRBV12-3 or TRBV12-4 and TRBJ1-5, with TRBD1 matching over 9 bases. CDR3 length: 13 residues. V lost 9 bases to trimming and J lost 4 bases; unmatched junction nucleotides: 4.

This clone was picked up one time. This chain uses TRBV5-4 with TRBJ2-1; 7 bases line up with TRBD1. The CDR3 length is 13 residues. Germline loops: CDR1 SGHNT, CDR2 YYREEE (reference sequence). V lost 2 bases, J lost 8 bases, and 4 bases stayed unmatched. The CDR3 is CASSFSGGDEQFF. Written as DNA, the CDR3 is TGTGCCAGCAGCTTCTCAGGGGGTGATGAGCAGTTCTTC.

CDR3 sequence: CASSPIQGLSNEKLFF. CDR3 coding DNA: TGTGCCAGCTCGCCGATTCAGGGATTATCGAATGAAAAACTGTTTTTT. J is TRBJ1-4 and V is TRBV18; a possible D gene is TRBD1 (5 bases). The CDR3 sequence is 16 residues long. The V gene lost 6 bases and the J gene lost 5 bases, with 19 bases spanning the gap. The V gene's germline CDR1 is KGHSH and CDR2 LQKENI.

This chain links TRBV23-1 with TRBJ2-1; 7 bases align to TRBD1. TRBV23-1 is annotated as an ORF whose role is uncertain. The J segment lost 7 bases and the V segment lost 2 bases, leaving 11 bases of the junction unmatched. The length of the CDR3 is 16 residues. The CDR3 DNA reads as TGCGCCAGCAGTCAACCTTACCGGGACAGAGGAAATGAGCAGTTCTTC. This encodes CASSQPYRDRGNEQFF.

The chain couples TRBV7-9 to TRBJ2-1, with 11 positions matching TRBD2. Germline V lookup: CDR1 SEHNR, CDR2 FQNEAQ (reference sequence). CDR3 length: 18 residues. V gave up 5 bases and J gave up 0 bases; unmatched junction bases: 9. CDR3 sequence reads: CASSILAGGTFSYNEQFF. CDR3 DNA sequence: TGTGCCAGCAGCATTCTAGCGGGGGGAACATTCTCCTACAATGAGCAGTTCTTC.

The chain uses TRBV4-1 and TRBJ1-1; D gene unclear. Germline CDR1 MGHRA, CDR2 YSYEKL. Trimming stripped 0 bases from V and 1 base from J, with 15 bases between. This CDR3 is 17 amino acids long. CDR3 region: CASSQDGPTGKNTEAFF. The CDR3 DNA is TGCGCCAGCAGCCAAGACGGGCCCACGGGAAAGAACACTGAAGCTTTCTTT.

The chain combines TRBV3-1 (or the pseudogene TRBV3-2) with TRBJ2-5, with 9 bases matching TRBD1. Germline V gene data show CDR1 as LGHDT and CDR2 as YNNKEL (reference sequence). After removal of 4 bases from V and 4 bases from J, the junction contained 7 bases not matched to a gene. CDR3 size: 15 residues. CDR3 in amino acids: CASSPTRDRVETQYF. CDR3 coding DNA: TGTGCCAGCAGCCCAACCCGGGACAGGGTAGAGACCCAGTACTTC.

The rearrangement uses TRBV9 and TRBJ2-7; a possible D gene is TRBD1 (6 bases). The CDR3 is made up of 15 amino acids. Germline loops: CDR1 SGDLS, CDR2 YYNGEE. The CDR3 DNA is TGTGCCAGCAGCGCAGGGACAAAACCGTCCTTCGAGCAGTACGTC. It codes for CASSAGTKPSFEQYV.

The rearrangement uses TRBV5-1 and TRBJ1-1; the D is unclear. Germline loops: CDR1 SGHRS, CDR2 YFSETQ. CDR3 length: 14 amino acids. The V and J ends lost 4 bases and 0 bases respectively, with 10 bases between them. CDR3 nucleotides: TGCGCCAGCAGCCTCGGGTCGCTGAACACTGAAGCTTTCTTT. Amino acids: CASSLGSLNTEAFF.

J is TRBJ1-1 and V is TRBV27; 8 bases align to TRBD1. J lost 1 base, V lost 4 bases, and 8 bases had no gene match. Germline CDR1 MNHEY, CDR2 SMNVEV (reference sequence). The CDR3 has 16 amino acids. CDR3: CASSSGQGRRNTEAFF. The CDR3 DNA reads TGTGCCAGCAGTTCCGGACAGGGACGTAGGAACACTGAAGCTTTCTTT.

This chain links TRBV28 with TRBJ1-5; the D is unclear. Trimming removed 6 bases at V and 11 bases at J, with 11 bases between. This CDR3 spans 11 amino acids. From germline, CDR1 is MDHEN and CDR2 SYDVKM. The CDR3 protein is CASSPSHAQHF. CDR3 bases: TGTGCCAGCAGCCCTAGTCACGCCCAGCATTTT.

This clone was counted a few times. The chain joins TRBV4-2 to TRBJ2-2; possible D gene TRBD2, 6 bases. The V gene's germline CDR1 is LGHNA and CDR2 YNFKEQ. V shed 0 bases and J shed 7 bases, with 15 bases lying between them. The CDR3 loop spans 16 amino acids. The CDR3 DNA reads TGTGCCAGCAGCCAAGATGCGGGGCGGCCGGGCGGGGAGCTGTTTTTT. Encoded protein: CASSQDAGRPGGELFF.

The chain links TRBV5-1 to TRBJ1-1; D is undetermined. Trimming took off 0 bases at V and 4 bases at J, with 10 bases between the two ends. Germline assignment: CDR1 SGHRS and CDR2 YFSETQ. The CDR3 runs to 14 residues. The CDR3 bases are TGCGCCAGCAGCTTGGGGGCAAATCCCACTGAAGCTTTCTTT. The encoded protein is CASSLGANPTEAFF.

This CDR3 reads CASSIGERPSPLHF. CDR3 DNA sequence: TGTGCCAGTAGTATAGGGGAGCGCCCATCACCCCTCCACTTT. The chain has TRBV19 and TRBJ1-6; D not resolved. Between the trimmed V and J ends, which lost 1 base and 10 bases, there was a span of 11 bases. This CDR3 has 14 residues. Per the germline V gene, CDR1 is LNHDA and CDR2 is SQIVND (reference sequence).

This clone has just a few counts. The gene calls are TRBV28 and TRBJ1-2; unclear D gene. CDR3 size: 17 residues. Germline V gene lookup returns CDR1 MDHEN and CDR2 SYDVKM. V was pared by 5 bases and J by 0 bases, with 19 bases between. Here the CDR3 DNA reads TGTGCCAGCAGTCCTATAAAACCCGTTTCCACTAACTATGGCTACACCTTC. Its protein product is CASSPIKPVSTNYGYTF.

This clone was recorded once. This chain joins TRBV9 and TRBJ2-2, with D possibly being TRBD1 (5 bases). CDR1 is SGDLS and CDR2 is YYNGEE in the germline V gene. The CDR3 is 16 residues long. The V and J ends lost 0 bases and 4 bases respectively, with 13 bases between them. CDR3 loop: CASSVEGVLATGELFF. The CDR3 coding sequence is TGTGCCAGCAGCGTAGAAGGGGTTTTGGCCACCGGGGAGCTGTTTTTT.

V usage is TRBV28 and J usage is TRBJ2-1, with 7 bases aligning to TRBD2. Germline loops: CDR1 MDHEN, CDR2 SYDVKM. The CDR3 is 15 residues long. J lost 5 bases, V lost 9 bases, and 13 bases had no gene match. For the CDR3, the DNA is TGTGCCAGTCTCCTTTTTGGGGGAGGGCACAATGAGCAGTTCTTC. Its protein product is CASLLFGGGHNEQFF.

This clone was detected only once. The genes are TRBV10-3 and TRBJ2-1, with D maybe TRBD2 (5 bases). CDR1 and CDR2 (germline): ENHRY, SYGVKD. V lost 2 bases and J lost 5, with 10 bases in between. The CDR3 is 14 residues long. CDR3 residues: CAISEERRNNEQFF. The CDR3 DNA follows: TGTGCCATCAGTGAGGAGCGGAGAAACAATGAGCAGTTCTTC.